This TCR beta chain was sequenced for a study of shared clonotypes between healthy human individuals. Study results and caveats: Estimated richness values were generally larger in naive subsets than in memory subsets. Inspection by rarefaction showed sorted-subset sequencing to be incomplete despite large depth.

CD8 cells classed as naive were CD45RO-negative and positively selected for CCR7, excluding terminally differentiated effector memory CD45RA+ cells. None of the donors, who were healthy HIV-negative adults, had recently had acute infections or vaccinations. Note on this clone: Its target is not known.

CDR1 SEHNR and CDR2 FQNEAQ come from the germline V gene (reference sequence). The trim removed 5 bases at V and 3 bases at J, leaving 10 bases unmatched. The CDR3 covers 15 residues. The sorted-subset replicate PCRs were given 150 to 250 ng DNA, which is tens of thousands of T cell genomes. This table comes from immunoSEQ multiplex PCR, and its TCRdb copy is limited to in-frame clones, with some not included. The table includes approximately 1.9 million clones, around 95% detected once. This TCR was recovered from a man aged 18 to 30 in good health. Some clones in this sample may be carry-over from other donors' samples. Sequencing was carried out using naive CD8+ T cells from PBMCs. The rearrangement uses TRBV7-9 and TRBJ2-7, with 7 bases identical to TRBD1. CDR3 coding DNA: TGTGCCAGCAGCGACCAAGGGGGCCCGATCTACGAGCAGTACTTC. It translates to CASSDQGGPIYEQYF.